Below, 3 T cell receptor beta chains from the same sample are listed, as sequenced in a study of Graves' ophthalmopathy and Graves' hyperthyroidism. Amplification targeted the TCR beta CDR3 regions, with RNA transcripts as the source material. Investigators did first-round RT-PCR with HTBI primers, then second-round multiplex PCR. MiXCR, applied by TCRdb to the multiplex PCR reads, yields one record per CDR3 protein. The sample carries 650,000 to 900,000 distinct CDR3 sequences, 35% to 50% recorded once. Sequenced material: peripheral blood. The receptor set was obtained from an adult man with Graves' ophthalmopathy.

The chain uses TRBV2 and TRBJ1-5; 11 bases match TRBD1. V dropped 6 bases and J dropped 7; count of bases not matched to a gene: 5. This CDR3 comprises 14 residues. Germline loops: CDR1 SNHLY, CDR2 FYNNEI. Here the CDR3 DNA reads TGTGCCAGCAGGTACGGGACAGGGGGACAGCCCCAGCATTTT. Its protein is CASRYGTGGQPQHF.

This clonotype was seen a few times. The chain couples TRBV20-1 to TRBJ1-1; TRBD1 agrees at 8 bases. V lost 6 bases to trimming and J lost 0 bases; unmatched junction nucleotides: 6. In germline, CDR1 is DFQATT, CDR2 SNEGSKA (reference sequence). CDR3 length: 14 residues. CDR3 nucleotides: TGCAGTGCGTGGACAGGGACCATGAACACTGAAGCTTTCTTT. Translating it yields CSAWTGTMNTEAFF.

The CDR3 coding sequence is TGCAGCGTTCCAGTTGAGGGGCGAGATGGCAGGGAGCTGTTTTTT. This codes for CSVPVEGRDGRELFF. This rearrangement joins TRBV29-1 to TRBJ2-2, with D perhaps TRBD1 or TRBD2 (5 bases each). V shed 5 bases and J shed 9 bases, with 22 bases lying between them. CDR1 SQVTM and CDR2 ANQGSEA come from the germline V gene. This CDR3 region has 15 residues.